This T cell receptor (beta chain) stems from a study of response to subunit inactivated influenza vaccine. Study-wide results and limits: Few new T cells, the authors suggested, are recruited by each seasonal influenza vaccination.

TCRdb reanalysed the RT-PCR reads using MiXCR and keeps one entry per CDR3 protein. The profile shows approximately 480,000 distinct CDR3 sequences, 11% of them singletons. In germline, CDR1 is MDHEN, CDR2 SYDVKM. Trimming pared 3 bases from V and 0 bases from J, leaving 12 bases between. This CDR3 has 15 amino acids. This clonotype was observed many times. What it binds is unknown. The sequencing used PBMCs from blood, collected 45 days after vaccination. The chain links TRBV28 to TRBJ2-7; D is unclear. The origin of this receptor is a man between 50 and 59 years old who received an inactivated influenza vaccine. CDR3 sequence reads: CASSFLRRTSYEQYF. The CDR3 nucleotides read TGTGCCAGCAGTTTCTTGCGCAGGACCTCCTACGAGCAGTACTTC.